The 18 T cell receptor beta chains listed next were all sequenced from one sample in a study of OX40 agonist ivuxolimab in advanced cancers. Assay used: immunoSEQ multiplex PCR; TCRdb lists only in-frame clones, some missing. The sample consists of 65,000 to 75,000 clones, roughly nine tenths of them appearing once. The material was CD4+ or CD8+ T cells sorted from blood, obtained in a trial of the OX40 agonist ivuxolimab. The receptors derive from an adult with an advanced solid tumor such as melanoma, head and neck, liver or kidney cancer.

The CDR3 loop is CASSPPGRDSGNTIYF. The CDR3 DNA is TGTGCCAGCAGCCCGCCGGGACGGGACTCTGGAAACACCATATATTTT. The chain uses TRBV9 and TRBJ1-3; tentative D call: TRBD1 (5 bases). This CDR3 is built from 16 residues. V was shortened by 4 bases and J by 0 bases, with 14 bases between the two germline ends. CDR1 and CDR2 (germline): SGDLS, YYNGEE.

The V gene is TRBV9, the J gene TRBJ2-6, with 14 bases lining up with TRBD2. V lost 1 base and J lost 2; bases outside the gene matches: 5. CDR3 length: 19 residues. CDR1 SGDLS and CDR2 YYNGEE come from the germline V gene. The CDR3 DNA is TGTGCCAGCAGCGTATATCCGGGACTAGCGGGAGCTGGGGCCAACGTCCTGACTTTC. It yields the protein CASSVYPGLAGAGANVLTF.

This clone was observed a single time. The chain has TRBV15 and TRBJ2-7; TRBD1 agrees at 11 bases. The CDR3 is 16 amino acids. CDR1 LNHNV and CDR2 YYDKDF come from the germline V gene (reference sequence). V was clipped by 3 bases and J by 5 bases; unmatched bases: 9. CDR3 bases: TGTGCCACCAGCAGGGGATCCGGGACAGGGGGTCACGAGCAGTACTTC. It yields the protein CATSRGSGTGGHEQYF.

This clone was detected a few times. The chain links TRBV7-3 to TRBJ2-7; TRBD1 aligns across 9 bases. With 4 bases clipped from V and 4 bases from J, the junction kept 2 bases outside the gene matches. The CDR3 sequence is 13 residues long. The germline CDR1 and CDR2 sequences are SGHTA and FQGTGA. The DNA of the CDR3 is TGTGCCAGCAGCTCCGGGACAGGGTACGAGCAGTACTTC. It encodes CASSSGTGYEQYF.

The chain couples TRBV5-1 to TRBJ2-3, with D maybe TRBD2 (6 bases). Germline CDR1 reads SGHRS; CDR2 reads YFSETQ. The CDR3 is 15 residues long. The V end was cut by 1 base, the J end by 2 bases, with 11 bases between. This CDR3 is CASSLLRGTTDTQYF. For the CDR3, the DNA is TGCGCCAGCAGCTTGCTTCGCGGGACCACAGATACGCAGTATTTT.

J is TRBJ2-2 and V is TRBV5-1; 7 bases map to TRBD2. Germline V CDR1 and CDR2: SGHRS, YFSETQ. The V segment lost 0 bases and the J segment 1 base; nucleotides outside the gene matches: 12. This CDR3 spans 19 amino acids. CDR3 sequence reads: CASSLAASSGLRNTGELFF. The CDR3 nucleotides read TGCGCCAGCAGCTTGGCCGCTAGTAGCGGGTTACGGAACACCGGGGAGCTGTTTTTT. The full variable domain, in which reference TRBV5-1 and TRBJ2-2 provide the parts outside the CDR3, is KAGVTQTPRYLIKTRGQQVTLSCSPISGHRSVSWYQQTPGQGLQFLFEYFSETQRNKGNFPGRFSGRQFSNSRSEMNVSTLELGDSALYLCASSLAASSGLRNTGELFFGEGSRLTVL.

The chain employs TRBV25-1 and TRBJ2-6, with D unresolved. The CDR3 totals 14 residues. V lost 4 bases and J lost 0, with 4 bases in between. Germline CDR1 reads MGHDK; CDR2 reads SYGVNS. CDR3 sequence (DNA): TGTGCCAGCAGTGTCGACTCTGGGGCCAACGTCCTGACTTTC. Translation: CASSVDSGANVLTF.

The chain uses TRBV29-1 and TRBJ1-3; 7 bases are a match to TRBD1. This CDR3 contains 14 residues. The trim removed 5 bases at V and 3 bases at J, leaving 7 bases unmatched. Germline V CDR1 and CDR2: SQVTM, ANQGSEA. The CDR3 bases are TGCAGCGTTCGGAGGGCAGGGGGTGGAAACACCATATATTTT. Translation gives CSVRRAGGGNTIYF. Looking up the rest from reference TRBV29-1 and TRBJ1-3 gives the full variable domain: SAVISQKPSRDICQRGTSLTIQCQVDSQVTMMFWYRQQPGQSLTLIATANQGSEATYESGFVIDKFPISRPNLTFSTLTVSNMSPEDSSIYLCSVRRAGGGNTIYFGEGSWLTVV.

The genes are TRBV5-6 and TRBJ1-2, with TRBD1 as a possible D gene (5 bases). CDR1 and CDR2 from the germline V gene are SGHDT and YYEEEE. V was cut by 4 bases and J by 1 base, with 14 bases left in between. CDR3 size: 15 residues. Written as DNA, the CDR3 is TGTGCCAGCAGCCCGACAGAGCTTTTTAACTATGGCTACACCTTC. This gives the protein CASSPTELFNYGYTF. Complete variable domain (other parts from reference TRBV5-6 and TRBJ1-2): DAGVTQSPTHLIKTRGQQVTLRCSPKSGHDTVSWYQQALGQGPQFIFQYYEEEERQRGNFPDRFSGHQFPNYSSELNVNALLLGDSALYLCASSPTELFNYGYTFGSGTRLTVV.

The CDR3 region is CSAGGRDSYGYTF. CDR3 nucleotide sequence: TGCAGCGCCGGGGGTAGGGACAGCTATGGCTACACCTTC. The V and J genes are TRBV29-1 and TRBJ1-2; 7 bases agree with TRBD1. CDR1 SQVTM and CDR2 ANQGSEA come from the germline V gene. The ends lost 7 bases at V and 4 bases at J; junction bases unmatched: 9. This CDR3 has 13 amino acids.

This clone was seen only once. J is TRBJ2-3 and V is TRBV6-1; D gene ambiguous. The CDR3 totals 13 residues. V gave up 3 bases and J gave up 4 bases, with 8 bases separating them. Germline V gene lookup returns CDR1 MNHNS and CDR2 SASEGT. The CDR3 here is CASSEGVSDTQYF. In DNA, the CDR3 is TGTGCCAGCAGTGAGGGTGTTTCAGATACGCAGTATTTT.

CDR3 sequence: CASALGLAEETQYF. The CDR3 nucleotides read TGTGCCAGCGCACTAGGCCTAGCGGAGGAGACCCAGTACTTC. The V and J genes are TRBV9 and TRBJ2-5; TRBD2 matches 7 bases. Per the germline V gene, CDR1 is SGDLS and CDR2 is YYNGEE. The CDR3 loop spans 14 amino acids. V trimming: 7 bases; J trimming: 5 bases; junction bases outside the gene matches: 11.

In DNA, the CDR3 is TGTGCCAGCAGTTCGAGGGGGTATGAGCAGTTCTTC. Translating it yields CASSSRGYEQFF. The chain employs TRBV6-6 and TRBJ2-1; tentative D call: TRBD1 (6 bases). The germline gives CDR1 MNHNY, CDR2 SVGAGI (reference sequence). V lost 4 bases and J 8 bases, leaving 9 bases between the germline ends. The CDR3 runs to 12 residues.

This chain joins TRBV18 and TRBJ2-1; D may be TRBD1 (5 bases). V dropped 0 bases and J dropped 3 bases, with 15 bases sitting between them. The germline V gene encodes CDR1 KGHSH and CDR2 LQKENI. CDR3 size: 17 residues. CDR3 DNA: TGTGCCAGCTCACCACCGGGGCAGATCCGAAACTACAATGAGCAGTTCTTC. This sequence encodes CASSPPGQIRNYNEQFF.

The genes are TRBV21-1 and TRBJ2-5; TRBD1 is the table's D call, not checked against the DNA. TRBV21-1 is described as a pseudogene. CDR3 length equals 14 residues. The CDR3 DNA reads as TGTGCCAGCAGCGAGGGACAGGGGAAAGAGACCCAGTACTTC. It codes for CASSEGQGKETQYF.

This sequence joins TRBV11-2 and TRBJ2-3; no clear D. CDR3 length: 14 amino acids. V was shortened by 5 bases and J by 8 bases, with 17 bases between the two germline ends. Looked up from germline, CDR1 is SGHAT and CDR2 is FQNNGV. The CDR3 DNA reads TGTGCCAGCAGCCCGATTTTTAAGCTGCTTACGCAGTATTTT. The encoded protein is CASSPIFKLLTQYF. Complete variable domain (other parts from reference TRBV11-2 and TRBJ2-3): EAGVAQSPRYKIIEKRQSVAFWCNPISGHATLYWYQQILGQGPKLLIQFQNNGVVDDSQLPKDRFSAERLKGVDSTLKIQPAKLEDSAVYLCASSPIFKLLTQYFGPGTRLTVL.

V gene TRBV19 combines with J gene TRBJ1-3; possible D gene TRBD1, 6 bases. CDR3 length equals 14 residues. Germline V gene lookup returns CDR1 LNHDA and CDR2 SQIVND (reference sequence). Trimming stripped 7 bases from V and 2 bases from J, with 12 bases between. CDR3 nucleotide sequence: TGTGCCAGTAACCCCAACAGGGCTGGAAACACCATATATTTT. It encodes CASNPNRAGNTIYF.

The chain has TRBV4-1 and TRBJ2-1; 12 bases are shared with TRBD2. Germline CDR1 MGHRA, CDR2 YSYEKL. The CDR3 length is 16 residues. V lost 6 bases and J lost 5; bases outside the gene matches: 8. CDR3 residues: CASRPSGLAGNNEQFF. The CDR3 region has the DNA TGCGCCAGCAGACCAAGTGGACTAGCGGGGAACAATGAGCAGTTCTTC.